This TCR beta chain emerged from a study of blood T cell repertoires in COVID-19. The CDR3 loop spans 14 amino acids. Trimming removed 0 bases at V and 6 bases at J, with 10 bases between. The V gene's germline CDR1 is SGDLS and CDR2 YYNGEE. The protocol was immunoSEQ multiplex PCR, while the TCRdb copy is restricted to in-frame clones and leaves out a portion. The repertoire has approximately 470,000 clones, 75% to 90% of them found once; the top ten carry about 0.65%. The sequenced sample consisted of PBMCs or T cells enriched from blood (not recorded which). V gene TRBV9 combines with J gene TRBJ2-1; TRBD2 is a possible D gene (6 bases). The clonotype comes from a young woman who had recovered from COVID-19. CDR3 loop: CASSVAGDRNEQFF. CDR3 nucleotide sequence: TGTGCCAGCAGCGTAGCGGGGGACCGCAATGAGCAGTTCTTC.